This TCR beta chain was recovered during a study of OX40 agonist ivuxolimab in advanced cancers. About the study: Mean age approximately 59 years, range about 20 to 79; around 80% male. Study conclusions and caveats: At doses 0.1 to 3.0 mg/kg, CD4+ and CD8+ clones expanded. Expanded clones were, on average, more numerous among CD8+ T cells than CD4+.

Method: immunoSEQ multiplex PCR; TCRdb's copy keeps in-frame clones and lacks some. Among 70,000 to 95,000 clones, under 95% were seen once, and the ten largest hold 2.6%. There are a few counts of this clone. The antigen is undetermined. V was trimmed by 6 bases and J by 6 bases, leaving 23 bases between them. The length of the CDR3 is 16 residues. Germline V gene sequence: CDR1 MDHEN, CDR2 SYDVKM. The sequence derives from an adult with an advanced solid tumor such as melanoma, head and neck, liver or kidney cancer. This material consisted of CD4+ or CD8+ T cells sorted from blood, taken in a trial of the OX40 agonist ivuxolimab. The chain employs TRBV28 and TRBJ1-2, with D possibly TRBD1 on 6 matching bases. CDR3 coding DNA: TGTGCCAGCAGGACTACACCGACCGGGCACAGGGATGGCTACACCTTC. Amino acids: CASRTTPTGHRDGYTF.